This entry describes one T cell receptor (beta chain). Its antigen is still unknown. Per germline, CDR1 SNHLY and CDR2 FYNNEI. V lost 6 bases to trimming and J lost 10 bases; unmatched junction nucleotides: 7. This CDR3 has 13 amino acids. The data belong to a study of CD8+CD57+ T cells in acquired aplastic anemia. Study in general: On average, sorted CD4+ and CD8+ cells gave roughly 2.9 ug of DNA. Healthy donor CD4+ cell samples had a mean of roughly 9.9 million reads.

CDR3 and TCR beta VDJ profiling relied on a genomic DNA template. TCRdb used MiXCR to reprocess the reads, holding one entry per CDR3 protein. The profile shows 180,000 or so distinct CDR3 sequences, about half of them singletons. Study-level findings and limits: There were over 25 CD8+ CDR3 sequences that occurred in both patients and controls.

Input material: sorted CD4+, CD8+, or CD8+CD57+ T cells (not recorded which) from PBMCs. The receptor was derived from a human donor in good health. V usage is TRBV2 and J usage is TRBJ1-4; 8 bases match TRBD1. CDR3 DNA: TGTGCCAGCAGCCCGGGACAGGACCTAAAACTGTTTTTT. This codes for CASSPGQDLKLFF.